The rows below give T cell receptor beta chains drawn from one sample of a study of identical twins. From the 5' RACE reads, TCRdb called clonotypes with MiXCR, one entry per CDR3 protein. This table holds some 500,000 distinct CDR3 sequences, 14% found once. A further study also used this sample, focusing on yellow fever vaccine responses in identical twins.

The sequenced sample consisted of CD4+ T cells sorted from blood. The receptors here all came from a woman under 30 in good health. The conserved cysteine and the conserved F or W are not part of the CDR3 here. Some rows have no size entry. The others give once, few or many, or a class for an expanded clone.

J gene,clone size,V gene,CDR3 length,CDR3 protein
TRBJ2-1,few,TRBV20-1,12,SAGAEGAYNEQF
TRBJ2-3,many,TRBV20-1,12,SARGEQGADTQY
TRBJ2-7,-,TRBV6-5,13,ASSYSERGGQGQY
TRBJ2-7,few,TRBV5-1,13,ASSLISGGTYEQY
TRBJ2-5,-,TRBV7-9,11,ASTRGSQETQY
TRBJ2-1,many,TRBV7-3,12,ASSLADRGDEQF
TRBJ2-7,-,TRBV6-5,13,ASSLGGTGYYEQY
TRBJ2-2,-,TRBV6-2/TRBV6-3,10,ASSGGAGELF
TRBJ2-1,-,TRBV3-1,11,ASSRGLVYEQF
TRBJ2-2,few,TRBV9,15,ASSVTARGGSAGELF
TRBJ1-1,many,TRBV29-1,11,SVTRGLSTEAF
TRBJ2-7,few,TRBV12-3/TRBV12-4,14,ASSLVKRVGVDEQY
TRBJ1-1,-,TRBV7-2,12,ASSRGQIAAEAF
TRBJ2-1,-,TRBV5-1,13,ASSSISTLYNEQF
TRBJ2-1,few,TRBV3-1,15,ASSQDSSALTYNEQF
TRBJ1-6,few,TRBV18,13,ASSSGWDRDSPLH